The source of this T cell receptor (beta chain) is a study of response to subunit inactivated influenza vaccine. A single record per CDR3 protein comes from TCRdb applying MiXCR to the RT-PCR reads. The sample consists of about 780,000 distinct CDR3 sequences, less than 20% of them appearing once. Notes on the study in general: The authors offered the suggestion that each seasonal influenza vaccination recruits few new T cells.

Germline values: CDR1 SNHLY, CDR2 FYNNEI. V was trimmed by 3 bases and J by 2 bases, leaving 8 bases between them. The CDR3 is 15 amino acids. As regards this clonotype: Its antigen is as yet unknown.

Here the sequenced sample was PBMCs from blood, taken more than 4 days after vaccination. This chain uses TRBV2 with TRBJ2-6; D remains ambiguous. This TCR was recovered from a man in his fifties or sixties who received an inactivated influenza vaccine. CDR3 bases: TGTGCCAGCAGTGATTATGGGGCTGGGGCCAACGTCCTGACTTTC. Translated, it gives CASSDYGAGANVLTF.